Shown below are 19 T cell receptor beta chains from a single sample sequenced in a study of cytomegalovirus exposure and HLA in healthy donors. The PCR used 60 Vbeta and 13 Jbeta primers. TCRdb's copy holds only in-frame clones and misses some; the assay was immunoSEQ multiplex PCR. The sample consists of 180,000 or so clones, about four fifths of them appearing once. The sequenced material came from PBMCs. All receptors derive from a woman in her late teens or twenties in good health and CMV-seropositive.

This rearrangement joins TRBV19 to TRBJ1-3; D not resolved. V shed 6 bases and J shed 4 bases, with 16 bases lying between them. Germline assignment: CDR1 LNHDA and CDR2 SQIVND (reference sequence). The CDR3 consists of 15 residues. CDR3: CASRGGGSGGNTIYF. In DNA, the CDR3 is TGTGCCAGTAGAGGTGGCGGGTCCGGGGGAAACACCATATATTTT.

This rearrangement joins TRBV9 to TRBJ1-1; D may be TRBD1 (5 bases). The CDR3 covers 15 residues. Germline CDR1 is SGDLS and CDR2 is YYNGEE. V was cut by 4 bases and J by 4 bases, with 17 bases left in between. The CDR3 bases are TGTGCCAGCAGCCCCAGCTCTGGGGGAGGCACTGAAGCTTTCTTT. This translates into CASSPSSGGGTEAFF.

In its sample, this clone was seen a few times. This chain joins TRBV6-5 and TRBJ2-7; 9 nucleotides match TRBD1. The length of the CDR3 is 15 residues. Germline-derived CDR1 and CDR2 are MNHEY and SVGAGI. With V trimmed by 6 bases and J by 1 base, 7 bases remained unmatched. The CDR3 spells CASSFRDRVSYEQYF. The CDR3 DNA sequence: TGTGCCAGCAGCTTCCGGGACAGGGTGTCCTACGAGCAGTACTTC.

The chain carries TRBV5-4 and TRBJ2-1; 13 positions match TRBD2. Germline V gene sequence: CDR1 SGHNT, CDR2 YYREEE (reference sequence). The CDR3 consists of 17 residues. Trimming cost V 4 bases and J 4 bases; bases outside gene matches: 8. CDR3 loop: CASSVTSGGFIYNEQFF. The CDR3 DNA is TGTGCCAGCAGCGTGACTAGCGGGGGGTTCATTTACAATGAGCAGTTCTTC.

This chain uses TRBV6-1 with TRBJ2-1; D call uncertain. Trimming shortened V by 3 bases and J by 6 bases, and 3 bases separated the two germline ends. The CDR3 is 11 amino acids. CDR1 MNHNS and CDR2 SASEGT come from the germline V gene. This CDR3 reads CASSDFNEQFF. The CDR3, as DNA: TGTGCCAGCAGTGACTTCAATGAGCAGTTCTTC.

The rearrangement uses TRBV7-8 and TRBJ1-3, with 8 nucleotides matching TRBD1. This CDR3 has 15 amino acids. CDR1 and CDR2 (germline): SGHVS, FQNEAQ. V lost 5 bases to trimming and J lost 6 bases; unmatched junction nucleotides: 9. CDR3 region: CASSPGGQGANTIYF. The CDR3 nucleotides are TGTGCCAGCAGCCCCGGCGGGCAGGGGGCAAACACCATATATTTT.

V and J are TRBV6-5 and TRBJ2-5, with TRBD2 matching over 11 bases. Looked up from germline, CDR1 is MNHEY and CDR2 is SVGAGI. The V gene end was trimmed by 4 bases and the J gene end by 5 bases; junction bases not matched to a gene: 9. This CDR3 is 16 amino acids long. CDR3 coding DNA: TGTGCCAGCAGTTCTCTTAGCGGGGGGGCCCGGGAGACCCAGTACTTC. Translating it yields CASSSLSGGARETQYF.

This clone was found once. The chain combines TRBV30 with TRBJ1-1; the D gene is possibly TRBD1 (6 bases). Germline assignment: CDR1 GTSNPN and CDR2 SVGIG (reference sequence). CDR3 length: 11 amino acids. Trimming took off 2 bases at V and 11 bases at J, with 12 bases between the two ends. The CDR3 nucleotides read TGTGCCTGGAGTCCCAGGGGAGAGGCTTTCTTT. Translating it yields CAWSPRGEAFF.

The CDR3 here is CASSLALGGQYF. The CDR3 DNA reads as TGTGCCAGCAGCTTAGCGCTAGGGGGCCAGTATTTT. The V gene is TRBV7-8, the J gene TRBJ2-3; 7 bases line up with TRBD1. CDR3 size: 12 residues. Trimming removed 0 bases from V and 12 bases from J; junction bases left unmatched: 3. Germline V gene lookup returns CDR1 SGHVS and CDR2 FQNEAQ.

CDR3 bases: TGTGCCAGCAGGCGGGGACTAAACACAGATACGCAGTATTTT. It encodes CASRRGLNTDTQYF. This chain joins TRBV7-6 and TRBJ2-3; 7 bases match TRBD2. The junction had 5 bases not matched to a gene; V was cut back by 6 bases and J by 2 bases. Germline loops: CDR1 SGHVS, CDR2 FNYEAQ. The CDR3 has 14 amino acids.

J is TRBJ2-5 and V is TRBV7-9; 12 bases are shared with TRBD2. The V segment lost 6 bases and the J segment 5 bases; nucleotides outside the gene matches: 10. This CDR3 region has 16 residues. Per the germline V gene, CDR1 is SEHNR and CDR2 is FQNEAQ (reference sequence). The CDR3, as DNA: TGTGCCAGCAGGTGGGGACTAGCGGGCACATATGAGACCCAGTACTTC. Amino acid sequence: CASRWGLAGTYETQYF.

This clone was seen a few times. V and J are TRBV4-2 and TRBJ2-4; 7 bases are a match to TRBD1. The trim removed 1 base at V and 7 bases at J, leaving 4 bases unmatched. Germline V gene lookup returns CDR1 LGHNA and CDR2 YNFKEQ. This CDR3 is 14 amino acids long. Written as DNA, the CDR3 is TGTGCCAGCAGCCAAGTCGACAGGGTGAACATTCAGTACTTC. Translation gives CASSQVDRVNIQYF.

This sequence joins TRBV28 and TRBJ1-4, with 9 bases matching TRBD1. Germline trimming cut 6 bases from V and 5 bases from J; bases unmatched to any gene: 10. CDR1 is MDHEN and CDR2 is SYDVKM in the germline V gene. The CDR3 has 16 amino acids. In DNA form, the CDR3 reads TGTGCCAGCAGCTCCCCTTCCGGGACAGGGAATGAAAAACTGTTTTTT. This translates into CASSSPSGTGNEKLFF.

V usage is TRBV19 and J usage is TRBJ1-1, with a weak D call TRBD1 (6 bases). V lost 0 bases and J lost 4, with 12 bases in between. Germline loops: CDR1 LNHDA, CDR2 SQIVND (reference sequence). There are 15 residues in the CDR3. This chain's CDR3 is CASSIEDRQFTEAFF. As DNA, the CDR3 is TGTGCCAGTAGTATAGAAGACAGGCAGTTCACTGAAGCTTTCTTT.

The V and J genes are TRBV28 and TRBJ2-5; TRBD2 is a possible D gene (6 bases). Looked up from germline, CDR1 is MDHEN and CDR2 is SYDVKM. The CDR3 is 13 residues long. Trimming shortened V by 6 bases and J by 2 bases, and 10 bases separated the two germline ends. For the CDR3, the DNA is TGTGCCAGCAGACCGGGACTTCAAGAGACCCAGTACTTC. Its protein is CASRPGLQETQYF.

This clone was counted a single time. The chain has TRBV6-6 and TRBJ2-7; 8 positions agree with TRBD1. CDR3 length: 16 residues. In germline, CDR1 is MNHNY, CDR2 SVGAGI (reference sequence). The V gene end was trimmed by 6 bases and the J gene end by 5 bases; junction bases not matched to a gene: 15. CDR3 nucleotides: TGTGCCAGCAGCCAGGTCCGTCCGGACAGGGTACACGAGCAGTACTTC. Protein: CASSQVRPDRVHEQYF.

The DNA of the CDR3 is TGTGCCAGCAGCTCCGGATTCGACGAGGTGACTGAAGCTTTCTTT. Translated, it gives CASSSGFDEVTEAFF. The chain carries TRBV5-6 and TRBJ1-1; D unclear. In germline, CDR1 is SGHDT, CDR2 YYEEEE. This CDR3 is built from 15 residues. V was shortened by 3 bases and J by 5 bases, with 17 bases between the two germline ends.

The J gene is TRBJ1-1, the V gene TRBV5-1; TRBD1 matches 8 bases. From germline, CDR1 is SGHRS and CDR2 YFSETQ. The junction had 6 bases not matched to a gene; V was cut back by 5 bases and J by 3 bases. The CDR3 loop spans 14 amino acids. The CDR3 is CASRPGQDYTEAFF. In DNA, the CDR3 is TGCGCCAGCAGACCGGGACAGGACTACACTGAAGCTTTCTTT.

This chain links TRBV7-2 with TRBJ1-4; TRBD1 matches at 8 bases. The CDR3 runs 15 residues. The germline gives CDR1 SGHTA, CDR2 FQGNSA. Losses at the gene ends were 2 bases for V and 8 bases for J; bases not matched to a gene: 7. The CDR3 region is CASSLQTGVGEKLFF. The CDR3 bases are TGTGCCAGCAGCTTACAGACAGGGGTTGGAGAAAAACTGTTTTTT.